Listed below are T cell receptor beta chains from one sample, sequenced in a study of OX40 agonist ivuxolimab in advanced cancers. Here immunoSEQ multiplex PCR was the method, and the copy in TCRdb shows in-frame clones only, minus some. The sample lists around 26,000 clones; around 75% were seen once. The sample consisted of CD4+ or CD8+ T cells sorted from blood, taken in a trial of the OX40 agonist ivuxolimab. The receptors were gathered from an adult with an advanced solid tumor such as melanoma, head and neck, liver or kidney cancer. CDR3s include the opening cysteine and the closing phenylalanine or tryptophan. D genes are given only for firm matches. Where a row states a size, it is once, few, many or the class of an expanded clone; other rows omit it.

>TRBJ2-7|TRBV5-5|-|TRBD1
CASSILRGPAYEQYF
TGTGCCAGCAGCATCCTCAGGGGGCCCGCCTACGAGCAGTACTTC
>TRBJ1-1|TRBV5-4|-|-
CASSPGGGNTEAFF
TGTGCCAGCAGCCCTGGGGGGGGGAACACTGAAGCTTTCTTT
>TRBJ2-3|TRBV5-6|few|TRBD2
CASSLLAGGTDTQYF
TGTGCCAGCAGCTTACTAGCGGGGGGCACAGATACGCAGTATTTT
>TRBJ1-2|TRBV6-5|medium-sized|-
CASSYSTGRYGYTF
TGTGCCAGCAGTTACTCGACGGGGCGCTATGGCTACACCTTC
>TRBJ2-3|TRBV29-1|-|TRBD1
CSVIKTGVTDTQYF
TGCAGCGTTATTAAAACAGGGGTCACAGATACGCAGTATTTT
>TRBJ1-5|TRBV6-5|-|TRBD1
CASRKTGGGQPQHF
TGTGCCAGCAGAAAGACAGGGGGCGGTCAGCCCCAGCATTTT
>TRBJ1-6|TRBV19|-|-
CASSMIAYNSPLHF
TGTGCCAGTAGTATGATCGCCTATAATTCACCCCTCCACTTT
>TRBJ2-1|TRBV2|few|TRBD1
CASSARDRGGEQFF
TGTGCCAGCAGCGCCCGGGACAGGGGAGGTGAGCAGTTCTTC
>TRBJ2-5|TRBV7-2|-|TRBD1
CASSGGQGSKTQYF
TGTGCCAGCAGTGGGGGACAGGGCTCAAAGACCCAGTACTTC
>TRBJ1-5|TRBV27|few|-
CASSPQSSNQPQHF
TGTGCCAGCAGTCCGCAGAGTAGTAATCAGCCCCAGCATTTT
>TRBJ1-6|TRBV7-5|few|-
CARSPDHGLNNSPLHF
TGTGCCAGAAGCCCGGACCATGGACTGAATAATTCACCCCTCCACTTT
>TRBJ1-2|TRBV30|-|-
CAWSPGSGAYGYTF
TGTGCCTGGAGTCCCGGCAGTGGAGCCTATGGCTACACCTTC
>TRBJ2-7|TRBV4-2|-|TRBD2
CASSQEERGAHPYEQYF
TGTGCCAGCAGCCAAGAGGAGCGGGGGGCTCACCCCTACGAGCAGTACTTC
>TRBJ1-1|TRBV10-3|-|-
CAISGGGMNTEAFF
TGTGCCATCAGTGGCGGAGGGATGAACACTGAAGCTTTCTTT
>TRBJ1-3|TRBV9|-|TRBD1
CASSEVPVGGQGKNTIYF
TGTGCCAGCAGCGAGGTGCCGGTGGGTGGACAGGGAAAAAACACCATATATTTT
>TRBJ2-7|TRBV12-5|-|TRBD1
CASGPGQGSYEQYF
TGTGCTAGTGGTCCCGGACAGGGGTCCTACGAGCAGTACTTC
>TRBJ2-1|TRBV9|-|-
CASSSGTYLSYNEQFF
TGTGCCAGCAGCAGTGGGACCTACCTCTCCTACAATGAGCAGTTCTTC
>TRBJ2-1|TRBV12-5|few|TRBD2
CASGLGTSGGNEQFF
TGTGCTAGTGGTTTGGGGACTAGCGGGGGGAATGAGCAGTTCTTC